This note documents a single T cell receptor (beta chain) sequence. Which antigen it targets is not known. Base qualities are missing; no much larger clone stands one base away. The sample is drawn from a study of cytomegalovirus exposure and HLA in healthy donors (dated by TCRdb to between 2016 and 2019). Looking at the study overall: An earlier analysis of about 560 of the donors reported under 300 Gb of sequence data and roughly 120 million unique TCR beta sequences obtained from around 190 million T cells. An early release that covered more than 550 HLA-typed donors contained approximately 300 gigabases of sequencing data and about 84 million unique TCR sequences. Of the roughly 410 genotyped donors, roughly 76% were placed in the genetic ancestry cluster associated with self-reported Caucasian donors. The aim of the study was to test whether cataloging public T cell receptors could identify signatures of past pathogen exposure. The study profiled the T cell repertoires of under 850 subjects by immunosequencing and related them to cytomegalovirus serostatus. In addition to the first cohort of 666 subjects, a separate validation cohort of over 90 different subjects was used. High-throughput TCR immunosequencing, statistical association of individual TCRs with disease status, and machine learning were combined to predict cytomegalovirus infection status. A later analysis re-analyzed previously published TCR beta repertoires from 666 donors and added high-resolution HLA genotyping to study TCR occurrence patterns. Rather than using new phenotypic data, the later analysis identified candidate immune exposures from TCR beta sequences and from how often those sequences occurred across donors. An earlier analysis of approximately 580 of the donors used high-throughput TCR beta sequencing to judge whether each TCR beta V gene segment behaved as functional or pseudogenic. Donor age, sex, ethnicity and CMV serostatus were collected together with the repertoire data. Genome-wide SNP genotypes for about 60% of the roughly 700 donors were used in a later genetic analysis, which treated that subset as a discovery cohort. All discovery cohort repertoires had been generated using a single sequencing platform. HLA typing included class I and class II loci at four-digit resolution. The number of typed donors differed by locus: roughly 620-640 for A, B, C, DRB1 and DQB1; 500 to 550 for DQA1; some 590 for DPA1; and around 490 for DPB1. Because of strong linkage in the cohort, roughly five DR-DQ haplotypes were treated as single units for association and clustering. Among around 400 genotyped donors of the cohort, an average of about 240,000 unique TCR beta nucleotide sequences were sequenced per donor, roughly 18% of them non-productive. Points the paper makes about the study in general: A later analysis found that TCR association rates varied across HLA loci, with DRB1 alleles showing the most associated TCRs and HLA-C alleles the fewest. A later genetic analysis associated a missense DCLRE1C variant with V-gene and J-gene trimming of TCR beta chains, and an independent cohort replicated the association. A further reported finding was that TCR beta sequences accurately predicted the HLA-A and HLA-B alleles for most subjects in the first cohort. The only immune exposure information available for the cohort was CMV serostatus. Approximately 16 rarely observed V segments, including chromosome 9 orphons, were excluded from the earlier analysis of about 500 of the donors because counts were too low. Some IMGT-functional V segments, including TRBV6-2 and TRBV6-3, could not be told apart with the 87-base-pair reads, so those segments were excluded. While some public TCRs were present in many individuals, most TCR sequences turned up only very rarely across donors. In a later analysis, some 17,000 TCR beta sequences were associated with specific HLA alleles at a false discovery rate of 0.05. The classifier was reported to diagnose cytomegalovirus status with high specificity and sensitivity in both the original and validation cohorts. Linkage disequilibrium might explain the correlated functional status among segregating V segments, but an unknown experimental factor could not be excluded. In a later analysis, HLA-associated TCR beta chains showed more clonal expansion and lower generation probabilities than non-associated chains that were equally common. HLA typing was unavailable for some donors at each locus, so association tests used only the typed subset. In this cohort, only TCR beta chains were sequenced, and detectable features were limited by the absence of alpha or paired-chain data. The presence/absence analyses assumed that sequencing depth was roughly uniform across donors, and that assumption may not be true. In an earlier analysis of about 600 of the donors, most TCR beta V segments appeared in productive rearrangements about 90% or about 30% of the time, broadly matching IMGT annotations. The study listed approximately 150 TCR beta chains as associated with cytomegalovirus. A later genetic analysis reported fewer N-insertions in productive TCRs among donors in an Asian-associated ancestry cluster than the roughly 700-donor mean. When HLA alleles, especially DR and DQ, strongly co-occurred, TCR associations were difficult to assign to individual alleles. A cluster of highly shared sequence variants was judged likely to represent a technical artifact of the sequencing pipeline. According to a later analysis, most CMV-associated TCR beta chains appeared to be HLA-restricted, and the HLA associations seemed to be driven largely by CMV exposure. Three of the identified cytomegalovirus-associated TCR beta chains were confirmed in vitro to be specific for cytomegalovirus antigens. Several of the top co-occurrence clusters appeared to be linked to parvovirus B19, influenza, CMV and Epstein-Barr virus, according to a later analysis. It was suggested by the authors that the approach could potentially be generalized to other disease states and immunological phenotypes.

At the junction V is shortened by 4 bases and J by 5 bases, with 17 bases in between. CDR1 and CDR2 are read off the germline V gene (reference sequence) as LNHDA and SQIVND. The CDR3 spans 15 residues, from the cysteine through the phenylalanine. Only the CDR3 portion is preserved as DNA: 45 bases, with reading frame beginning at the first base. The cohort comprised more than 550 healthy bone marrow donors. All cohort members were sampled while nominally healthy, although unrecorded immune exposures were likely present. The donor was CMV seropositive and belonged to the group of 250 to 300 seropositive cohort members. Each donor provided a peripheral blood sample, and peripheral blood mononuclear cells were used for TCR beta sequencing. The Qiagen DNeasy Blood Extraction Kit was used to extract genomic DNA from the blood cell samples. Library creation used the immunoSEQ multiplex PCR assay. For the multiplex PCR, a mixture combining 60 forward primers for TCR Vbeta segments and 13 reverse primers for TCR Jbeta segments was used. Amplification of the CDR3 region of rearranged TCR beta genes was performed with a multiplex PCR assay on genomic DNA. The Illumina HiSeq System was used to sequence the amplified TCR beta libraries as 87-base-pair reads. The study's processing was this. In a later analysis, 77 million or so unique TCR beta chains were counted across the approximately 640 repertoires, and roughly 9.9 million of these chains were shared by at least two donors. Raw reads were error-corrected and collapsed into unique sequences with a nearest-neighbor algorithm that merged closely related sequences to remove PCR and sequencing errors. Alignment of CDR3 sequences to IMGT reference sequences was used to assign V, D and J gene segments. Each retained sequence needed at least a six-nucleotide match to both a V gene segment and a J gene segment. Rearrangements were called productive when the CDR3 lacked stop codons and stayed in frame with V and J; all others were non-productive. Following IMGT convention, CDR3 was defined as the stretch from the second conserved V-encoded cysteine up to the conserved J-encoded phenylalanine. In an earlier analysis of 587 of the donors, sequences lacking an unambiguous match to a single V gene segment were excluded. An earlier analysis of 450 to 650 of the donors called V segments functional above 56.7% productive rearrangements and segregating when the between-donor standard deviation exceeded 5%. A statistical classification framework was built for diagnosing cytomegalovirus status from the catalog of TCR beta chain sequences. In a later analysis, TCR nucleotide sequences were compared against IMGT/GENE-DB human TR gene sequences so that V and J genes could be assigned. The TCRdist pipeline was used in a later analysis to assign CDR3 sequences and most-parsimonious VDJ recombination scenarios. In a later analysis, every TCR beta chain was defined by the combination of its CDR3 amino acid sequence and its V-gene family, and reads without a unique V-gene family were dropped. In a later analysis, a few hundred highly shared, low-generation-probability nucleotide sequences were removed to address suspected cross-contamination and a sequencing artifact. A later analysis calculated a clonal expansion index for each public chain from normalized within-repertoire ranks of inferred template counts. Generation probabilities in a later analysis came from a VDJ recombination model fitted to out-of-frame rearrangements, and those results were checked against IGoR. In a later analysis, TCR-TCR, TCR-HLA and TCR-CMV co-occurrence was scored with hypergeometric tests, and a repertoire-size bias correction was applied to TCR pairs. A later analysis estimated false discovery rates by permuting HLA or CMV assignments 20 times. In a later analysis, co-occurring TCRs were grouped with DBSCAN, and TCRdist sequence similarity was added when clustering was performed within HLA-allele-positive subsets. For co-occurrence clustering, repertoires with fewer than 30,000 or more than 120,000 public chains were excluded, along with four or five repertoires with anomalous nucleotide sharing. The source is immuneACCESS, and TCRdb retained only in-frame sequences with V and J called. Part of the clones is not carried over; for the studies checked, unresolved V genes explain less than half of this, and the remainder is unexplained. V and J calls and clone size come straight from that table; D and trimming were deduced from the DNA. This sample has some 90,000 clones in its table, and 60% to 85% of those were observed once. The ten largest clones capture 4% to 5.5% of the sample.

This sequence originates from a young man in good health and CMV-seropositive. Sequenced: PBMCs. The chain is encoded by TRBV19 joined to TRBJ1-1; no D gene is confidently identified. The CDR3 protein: CASSRGGNLPTEAFF. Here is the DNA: TGTGCCAGTAGTAGAGGAGGGAATTTGCCGACTGAAGCTTTCTTT. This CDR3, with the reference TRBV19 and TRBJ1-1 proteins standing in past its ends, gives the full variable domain DGGITQSPKYLFRKEGQNVTLSCEQNLNHDAMYWYRQDPGQGLRLIYYSQIVNDFQKGDIAEGYSVSREKKESFPLTVTSAQKNPTAFYLCASSRGGNLPTEAFFGQGTRLTVV.